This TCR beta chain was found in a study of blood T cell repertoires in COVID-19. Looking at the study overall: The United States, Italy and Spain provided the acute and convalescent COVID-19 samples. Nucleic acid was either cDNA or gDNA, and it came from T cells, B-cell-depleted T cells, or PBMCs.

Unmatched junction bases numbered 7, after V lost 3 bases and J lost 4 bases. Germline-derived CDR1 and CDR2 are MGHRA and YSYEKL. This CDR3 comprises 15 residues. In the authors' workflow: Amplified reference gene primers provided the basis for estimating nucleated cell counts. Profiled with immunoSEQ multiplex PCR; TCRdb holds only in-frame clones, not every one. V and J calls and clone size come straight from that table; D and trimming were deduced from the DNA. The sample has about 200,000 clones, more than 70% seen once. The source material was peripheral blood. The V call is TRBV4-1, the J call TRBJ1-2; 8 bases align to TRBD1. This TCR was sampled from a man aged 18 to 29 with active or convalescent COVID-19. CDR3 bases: TGCGCCAGCAGCCATCCAGGACAGGGAGGCTATGGCTACACCTTC. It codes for CASSHPGQGGYGYTF.